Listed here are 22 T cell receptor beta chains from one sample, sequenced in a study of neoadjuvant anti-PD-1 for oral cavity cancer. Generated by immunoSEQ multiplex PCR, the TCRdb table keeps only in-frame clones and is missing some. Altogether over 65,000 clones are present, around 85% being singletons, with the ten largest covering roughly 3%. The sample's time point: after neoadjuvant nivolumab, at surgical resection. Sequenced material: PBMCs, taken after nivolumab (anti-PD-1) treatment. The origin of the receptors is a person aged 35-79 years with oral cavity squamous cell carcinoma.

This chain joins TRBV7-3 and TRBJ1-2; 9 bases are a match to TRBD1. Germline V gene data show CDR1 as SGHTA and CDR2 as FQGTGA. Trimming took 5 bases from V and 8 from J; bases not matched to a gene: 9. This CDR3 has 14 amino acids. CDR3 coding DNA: TGTGCCAGCAGCGCCGGGACAGGGAAAGTAGGCTACACCTTC. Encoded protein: CASSAGTGKVGYTF.

The CDR3 DNA follows: TGTGCCAGCAGCGCCCCAGGGAATACGCAGTATTTT. Encoded protein: CASSAPGNTQYF. The chain carries TRBV11-2 and TRBJ2-3; D is perhaps TRBD1 (5 bases). The CDR3 has 12 amino acids. Trimming took off 5 bases at V and 7 bases at J, with 10 bases between the two ends. Looked up from germline, CDR1 is SGHAT and CDR2 is FQNNGV.

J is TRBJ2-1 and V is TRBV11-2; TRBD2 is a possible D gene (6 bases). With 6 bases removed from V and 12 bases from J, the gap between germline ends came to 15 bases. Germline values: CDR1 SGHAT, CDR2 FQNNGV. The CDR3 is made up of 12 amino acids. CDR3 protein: CASRGKRVGQFF. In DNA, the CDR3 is TGTGCCAGCAGGGGCAAGCGGGTCGGGCAGTTCTTC.

CDR3 loop: CASSEQGALDTEAFF. CDR3 nucleotides: TGTGCCAGCAGTGAACAGGGGGCGCTTGACACTGAAGCTTTCTTT. This sequence joins TRBV6-1 and TRBJ1-1, with TRBD1 matching over 8 bases. Trimming removed 2 bases from V and 3 bases from J; junction bases left unmatched: 5. The germline V gene encodes CDR1 MNHNS and CDR2 SASEGT. The CDR3 runs 15 residues.

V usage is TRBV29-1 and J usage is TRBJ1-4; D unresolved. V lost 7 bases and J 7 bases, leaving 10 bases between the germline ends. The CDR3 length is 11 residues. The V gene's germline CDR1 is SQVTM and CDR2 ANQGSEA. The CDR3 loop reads CSGLGGEKLFF. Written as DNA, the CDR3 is TGCAGCGGCCTGGGCGGTGAAAAACTGTTTTTT.

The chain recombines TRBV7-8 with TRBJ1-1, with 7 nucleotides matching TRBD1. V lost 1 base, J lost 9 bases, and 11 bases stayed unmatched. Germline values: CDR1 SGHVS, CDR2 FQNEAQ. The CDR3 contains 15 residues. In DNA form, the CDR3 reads TGTGCCAGCAGCTTAGGGGGTTCCCGACAGGGTAAAGCTTTCTTT. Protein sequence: CASSLGGSRQGKAFF.

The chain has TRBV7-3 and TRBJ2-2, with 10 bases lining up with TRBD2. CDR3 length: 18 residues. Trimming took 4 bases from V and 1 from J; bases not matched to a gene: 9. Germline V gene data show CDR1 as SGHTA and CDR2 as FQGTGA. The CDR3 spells CASSSKPGLAMNTGELFF. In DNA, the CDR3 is TGTGCCAGCAGCTCTAAACCGGGACTAGCGATGAACACCGGGGAGCTGTTTTTT.

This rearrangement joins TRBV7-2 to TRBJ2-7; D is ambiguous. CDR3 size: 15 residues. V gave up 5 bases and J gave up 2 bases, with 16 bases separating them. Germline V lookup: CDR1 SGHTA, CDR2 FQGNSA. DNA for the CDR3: TGTGCCAGCAGCCAACGGACCCTCGGCCCCTACGAGCAGTACTTC. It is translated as CASSQRTLGPYEQYF.

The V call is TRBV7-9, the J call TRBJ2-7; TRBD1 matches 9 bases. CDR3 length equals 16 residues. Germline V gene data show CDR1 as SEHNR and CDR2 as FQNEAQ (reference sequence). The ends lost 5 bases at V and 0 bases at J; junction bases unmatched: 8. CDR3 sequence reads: CASSAGTGRSSYEQYF. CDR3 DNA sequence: TGTGCCAGCAGCGCCGGGACAGGGCGGAGCTCCTACGAGCAGTACTTC. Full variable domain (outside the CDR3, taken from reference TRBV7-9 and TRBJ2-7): DTGVSQNPRHKITKRGQNVTFRCDPISEHNRLYWYRQTLGQGPEFLTYFQNEAQLEKSRLLSDRFSAERPKGSFSTLEIQRTEQGDSAMYLCASSAGTGRSSYEQYFGPGTRLTVT.

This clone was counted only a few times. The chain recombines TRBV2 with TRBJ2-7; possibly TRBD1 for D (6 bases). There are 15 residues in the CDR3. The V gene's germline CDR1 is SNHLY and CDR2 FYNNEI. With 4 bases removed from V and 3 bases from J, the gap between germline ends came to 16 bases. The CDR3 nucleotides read TGTGCCAGCAGTGCAGGGGTAGGTCAGGACTACGAGCAGTACTTC. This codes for CASSAGVGQDYEQYF.

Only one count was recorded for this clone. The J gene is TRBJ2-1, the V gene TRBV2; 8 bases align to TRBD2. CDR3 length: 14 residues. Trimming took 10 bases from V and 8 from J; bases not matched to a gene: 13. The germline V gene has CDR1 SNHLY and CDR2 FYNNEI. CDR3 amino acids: CANTPPGTRYEQFF. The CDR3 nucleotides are TGTGCCAATACCCCACCCGGGACTAGGTATGAGCAGTTCTTC.

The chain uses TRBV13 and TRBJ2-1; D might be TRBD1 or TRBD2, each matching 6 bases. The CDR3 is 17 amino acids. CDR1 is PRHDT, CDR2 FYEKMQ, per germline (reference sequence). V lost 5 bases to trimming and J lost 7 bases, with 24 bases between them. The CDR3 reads CASSALKPGLGQNEQFF. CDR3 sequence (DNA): TGTGCCAGCAGCGCGCTCAAACCGGGACTCGGACAGAATGAGCAGTTCTTC.

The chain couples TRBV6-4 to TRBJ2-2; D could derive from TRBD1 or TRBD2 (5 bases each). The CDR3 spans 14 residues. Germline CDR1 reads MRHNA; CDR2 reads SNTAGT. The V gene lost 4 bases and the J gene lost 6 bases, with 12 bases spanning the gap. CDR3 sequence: CASSGPGDPGELFF. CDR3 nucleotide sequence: TGTGCCAGCAGTGGGCCCGGGGACCCCGGGGAGCTGTTTTTT.

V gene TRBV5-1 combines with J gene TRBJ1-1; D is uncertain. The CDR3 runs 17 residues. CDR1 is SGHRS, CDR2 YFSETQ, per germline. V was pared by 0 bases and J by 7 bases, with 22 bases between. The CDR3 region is CASSLGSIGPNAHEAFF. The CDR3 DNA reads TGCGCCAGCAGCTTGGGGAGCATAGGGCCGAACGCTCATGAAGCTTTCTTT.

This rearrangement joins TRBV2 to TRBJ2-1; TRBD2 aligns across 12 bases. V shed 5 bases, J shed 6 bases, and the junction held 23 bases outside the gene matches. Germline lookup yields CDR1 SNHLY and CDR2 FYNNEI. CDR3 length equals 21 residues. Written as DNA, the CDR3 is TGTGCCAGCAGTTTCCCGCGTAGTCCGAGACTAGCGGGAGTGGGGTTCAATGAGCAGTTCTTC. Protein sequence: CASSFPRSPRLAGVGFNEQFF.

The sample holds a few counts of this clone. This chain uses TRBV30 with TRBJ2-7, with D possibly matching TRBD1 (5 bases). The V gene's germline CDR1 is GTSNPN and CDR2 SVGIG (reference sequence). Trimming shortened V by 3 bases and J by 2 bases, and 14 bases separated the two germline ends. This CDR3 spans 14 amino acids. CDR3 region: CAWRAGWGTYEQYF. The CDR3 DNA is TGTGCCTGGAGGGCCGGTTGGGGCACCTACGAGCAGTACTTC.

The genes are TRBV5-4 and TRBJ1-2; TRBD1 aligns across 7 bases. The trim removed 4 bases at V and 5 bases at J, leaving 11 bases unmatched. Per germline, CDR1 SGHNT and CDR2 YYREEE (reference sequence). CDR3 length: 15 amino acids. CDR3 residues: CASSTPTGPSYGYTF. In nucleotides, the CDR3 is TGTGCCAGCAGCACCCCGACAGGGCCCTCTTATGGCTACACCTTC. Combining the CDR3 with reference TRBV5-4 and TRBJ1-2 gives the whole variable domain ETGVTQSPTHLIKTRGQQVTLRCSSQSGHNTVSWYQQALGQGPQFIFQYYREEENGRGNFPPRFSGLQFPNYSSELNVNALELDDSALYLCASSTPTGPSYGYTFGSGTRLTVV.

The CDR3 loop is CSVAENSNQPQHF. The CDR3 DNA follows: TGCAGCGTTGCAGAAAATAGCAATCAGCCCCAGCATTTT. The chain uses TRBV29-1 and TRBJ1-5; the D is unclear. There are 13 residues in the CDR3. CDR1 is SQVTM, CDR2 ANQGSEA, per germline. Trimming took 4 bases from V and 0 from J, leaving 7 bases between them.

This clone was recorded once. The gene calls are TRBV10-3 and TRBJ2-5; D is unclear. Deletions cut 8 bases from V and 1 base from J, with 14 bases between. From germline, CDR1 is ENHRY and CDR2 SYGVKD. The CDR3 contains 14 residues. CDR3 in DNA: TGTGCCATCGCAAGAATGGGGTTCCAAGAGACCCAGTACTTC. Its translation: CAIARMGFQETQYF.

CDR3 in amino acids: CASSLVQVDGYTF. CDR3 bases: TGTGCCAGCAGCTTGGTACAGGTAGATGGCTACACCTTC. The chain employs TRBV5-5 and TRBJ1-2; a possible D gene is TRBD1 (5 bases). In germline, CDR1 is SGHKS, CDR2 YYEKEE (reference sequence). V was trimmed by 0 bases and J by 6 bases, leaving 9 bases between them. The CDR3 length is 13 residues.

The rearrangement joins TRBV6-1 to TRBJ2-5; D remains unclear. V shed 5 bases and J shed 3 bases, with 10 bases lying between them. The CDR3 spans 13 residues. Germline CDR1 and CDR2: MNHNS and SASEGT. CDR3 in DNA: TGTGCCAGCAGTACCTTACTAAAAGAGACCCAGTACTTC. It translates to CASSTLLKETQYF.

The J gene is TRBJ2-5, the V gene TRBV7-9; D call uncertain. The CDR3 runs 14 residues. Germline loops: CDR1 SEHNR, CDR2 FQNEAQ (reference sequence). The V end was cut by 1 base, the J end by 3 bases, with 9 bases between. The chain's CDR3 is CASSLGNTKETQYF. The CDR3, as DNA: TGTGCCAGCAGCTTAGGGAATACTAAAGAGACCCAGTACTTC.